This T cell receptor beta chain came from a study of regulatory T cells in long-lasting Graves disease. This clonotype occurred many times. Time point described: persistent/refractory GD, antithyroid drugs over 5 years with positive TRAb. PBMC RNA was the source of the TCR library. This CDR3 spans 21 amino acids. Per germline, CDR1 MDHEN and CDR2 SYDVKM. After removal of 6 bases from V and 4 bases from J, the junction contained 22 bases not matched to a gene. Combining iRepertoire HTBI primers with Arm-PCR of CDR3 regions, the authors built TCR beta libraries. TCRdb recomputed calls from the multiplex PCR reads with MiXCR, one row per CDR3 protein. This sample carries about 340,000 distinct CDR3 sequences, about 18% of them seen once, and the ten largest clones take 29%.

The gene calls are TRBV28 and TRBJ2-5, with 14 bases aligning to TRBD2. The TCR was taken from a female donor with Graves disease. The source material was peripheral blood mononuclear cells (PBMCs), sampled when the disease was refractory, from a patient treated with antithyroid drugs. The CDR3 nucleotides are TGTGCCAGCAGCCTGGGACTAGCGGGAGCCGGAGCTGGTTTTTGGAGAGAGACCCAGTACTTC. Protein sequence: CASSLGLAGAGAGFWRETQYF.